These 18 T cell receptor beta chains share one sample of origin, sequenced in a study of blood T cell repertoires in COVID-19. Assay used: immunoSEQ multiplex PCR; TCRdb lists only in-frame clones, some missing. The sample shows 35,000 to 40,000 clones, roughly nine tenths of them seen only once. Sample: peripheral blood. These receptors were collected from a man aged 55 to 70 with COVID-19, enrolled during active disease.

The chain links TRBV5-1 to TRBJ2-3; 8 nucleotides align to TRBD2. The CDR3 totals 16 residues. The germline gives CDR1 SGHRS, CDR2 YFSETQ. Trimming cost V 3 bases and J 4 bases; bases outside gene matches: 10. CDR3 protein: CASSSTGTREADTQYF. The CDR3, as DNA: TGCGCCAGCAGCTCGACCGGGACTAGAGAGGCAGATACGCAGTATTTT.

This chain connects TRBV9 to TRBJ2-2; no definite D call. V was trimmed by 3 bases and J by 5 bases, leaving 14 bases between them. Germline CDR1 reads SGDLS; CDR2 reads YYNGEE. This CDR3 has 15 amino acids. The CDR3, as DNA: TGTGCCAGCAGCGCCTCGGTTAGTTTAACCGGGGAGCTGTTTTTT. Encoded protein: CASSASVSLTGELFF. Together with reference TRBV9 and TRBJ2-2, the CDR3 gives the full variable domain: DSGVTQTPKHLITATGQRVTLRCSPRSGDLSVYWYQQSLDQGLQFLIQYYNGEERAKGNILERFSAQQFPDLHSELNLSSLELGDSALYFCASSASVSLTGELFFGEGSRLTVL.

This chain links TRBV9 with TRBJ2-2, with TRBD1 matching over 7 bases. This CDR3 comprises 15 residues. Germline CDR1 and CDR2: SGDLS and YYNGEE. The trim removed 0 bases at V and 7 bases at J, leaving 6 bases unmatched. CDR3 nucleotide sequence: TGTGCCAGCAGCGTAGATGTAGGGGGCATCGGGGAGCTGTTTTTT. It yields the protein CASSVDVGGIGELFF. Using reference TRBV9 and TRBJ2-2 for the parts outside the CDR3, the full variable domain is DSGVTQTPKHLITATGQRVTLRCSPRSGDLSVYWYQQSLDQGLQFLIQYYNGEERAKGNILERFSAQQFPDLHSELNLSSLELGDSALYFCASSVDVGGIGELFFGEGSRLTVL.

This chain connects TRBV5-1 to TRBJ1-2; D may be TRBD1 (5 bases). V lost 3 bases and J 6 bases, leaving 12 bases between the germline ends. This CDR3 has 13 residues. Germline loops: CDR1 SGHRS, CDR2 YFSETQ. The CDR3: CASSSPPGNGYTF. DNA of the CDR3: TGCGCCAGCAGCTCACCCCCAGGGAATGGCTACACCTTC. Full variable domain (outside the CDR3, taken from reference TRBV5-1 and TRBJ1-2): KAGVTQTPRYLIKTRGQQVTLSCSPISGHRSVSWYQQTPGQGLQFLFEYFSETQRNKGNFPGRFSGRQFSNSRSEMNVSTLELGDSALYLCASSSPPGNGYTFGSGTRLTVV.

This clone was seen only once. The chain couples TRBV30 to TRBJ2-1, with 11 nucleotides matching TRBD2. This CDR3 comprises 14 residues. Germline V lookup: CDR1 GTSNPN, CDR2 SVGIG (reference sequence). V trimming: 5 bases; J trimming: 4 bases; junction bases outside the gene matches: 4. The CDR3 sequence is CAWATSGGYNEQFF. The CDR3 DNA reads TGTGCCTGGGCCACTAGCGGGGGTTACAATGAGCAGTTCTTC.

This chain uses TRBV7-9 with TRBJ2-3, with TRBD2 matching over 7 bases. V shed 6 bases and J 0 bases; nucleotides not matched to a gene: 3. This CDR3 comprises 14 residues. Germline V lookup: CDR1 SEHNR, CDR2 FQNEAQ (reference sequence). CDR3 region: CASSSGPSTDTQYF. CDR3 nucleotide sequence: TGTGCCAGCAGTAGCGGGCCTAGCACAGATACGCAGTATTTT.

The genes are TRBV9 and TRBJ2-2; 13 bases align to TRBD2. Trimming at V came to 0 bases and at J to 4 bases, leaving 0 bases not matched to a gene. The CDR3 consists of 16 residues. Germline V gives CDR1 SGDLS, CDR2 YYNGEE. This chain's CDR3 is CASSVGLAGGTGELFF. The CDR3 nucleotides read TGTGCCAGCAGCGTAGGACTAGCGGGAGGCACCGGGGAGCTGTTTTTT. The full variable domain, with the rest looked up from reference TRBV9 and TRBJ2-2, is DSGVTQTPKHLITATGQRVTLRCSPRSGDLSVYWYQQSLDQGLQFLIQYYNGEERAKGNILERFSAQQFPDLHSELNLSSLELGDSALYFCASSVGLAGGTGELFFGEGSRLTVL.

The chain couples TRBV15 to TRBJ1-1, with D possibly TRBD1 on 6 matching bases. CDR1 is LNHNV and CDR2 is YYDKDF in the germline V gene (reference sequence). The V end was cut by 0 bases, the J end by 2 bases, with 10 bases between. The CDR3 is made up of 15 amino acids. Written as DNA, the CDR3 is TGTGCCACCAGCAGAGAGGTGACAGGCAACACTGAAGCTTTCTTT. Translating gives CATSREVTGNTEAFF.

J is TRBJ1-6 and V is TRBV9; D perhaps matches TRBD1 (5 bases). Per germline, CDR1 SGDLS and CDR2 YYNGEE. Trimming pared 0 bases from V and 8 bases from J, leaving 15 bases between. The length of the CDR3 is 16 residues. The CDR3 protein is CASSVVPQGEYSPLHF. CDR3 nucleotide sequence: TGTGCCAGCAGCGTAGTGCCGCAGGGTGAGTATTCACCCCTCCACTTT. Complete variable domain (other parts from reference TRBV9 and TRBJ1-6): DSGVTQTPKHLITATGQRVTLRCSPRSGDLSVYWYQQSLDQGLQFLIQYYNGEERAKGNILERFSAQQFPDLHSELNLSSLELGDSALYFCASSVVPQGEYSPLHFGNGTRLTVT.

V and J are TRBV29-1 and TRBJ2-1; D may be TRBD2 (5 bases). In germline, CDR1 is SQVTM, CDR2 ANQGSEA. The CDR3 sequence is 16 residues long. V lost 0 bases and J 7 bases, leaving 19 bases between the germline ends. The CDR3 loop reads CSVEDRRRRAGNEQFF. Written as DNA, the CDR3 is TGCAGCGTTGAAGACCGCCGGAGGCGGGCCGGGAATGAGCAGTTCTTC.

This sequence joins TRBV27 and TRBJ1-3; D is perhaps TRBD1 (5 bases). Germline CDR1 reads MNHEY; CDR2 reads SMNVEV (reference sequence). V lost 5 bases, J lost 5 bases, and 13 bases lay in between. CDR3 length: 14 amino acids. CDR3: CASSPRAGRNTIYF. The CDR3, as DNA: TGTGCCAGCAGTCCCAGGGCAGGGAGAAACACCATATATTTT.

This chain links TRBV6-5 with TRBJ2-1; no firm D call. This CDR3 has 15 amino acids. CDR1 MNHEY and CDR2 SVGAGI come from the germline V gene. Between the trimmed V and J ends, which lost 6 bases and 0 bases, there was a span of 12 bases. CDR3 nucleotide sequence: TGTGCCAGCAGCCAAGCATGGAGCTCCTACAATGAGCAGTTCTTC. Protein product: CASSQAWSSYNEQFF.

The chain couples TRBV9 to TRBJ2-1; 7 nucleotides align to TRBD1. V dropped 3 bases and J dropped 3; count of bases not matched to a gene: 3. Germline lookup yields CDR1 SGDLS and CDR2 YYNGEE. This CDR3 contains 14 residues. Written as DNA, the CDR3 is TGTGCCAGCAGCGCTGGGGACAGCTACAATGAGCAGTTCTTC. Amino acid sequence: CASSAGDSYNEQFF.

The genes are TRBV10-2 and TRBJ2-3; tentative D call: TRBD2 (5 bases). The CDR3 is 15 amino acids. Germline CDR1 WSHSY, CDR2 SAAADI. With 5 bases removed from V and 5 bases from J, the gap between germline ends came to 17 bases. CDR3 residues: CASSQRIRSEDTQYF. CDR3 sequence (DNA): TGCGCCAGCAGTCAGCGGATACGCTCGGAAGATACGCAGTATTTT.

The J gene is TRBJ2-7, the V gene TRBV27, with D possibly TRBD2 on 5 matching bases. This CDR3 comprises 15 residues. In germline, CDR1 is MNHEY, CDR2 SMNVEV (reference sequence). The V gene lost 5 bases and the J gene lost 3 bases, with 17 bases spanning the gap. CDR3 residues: CASSPGGSAHYEQYF. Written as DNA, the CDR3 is TGTGCCAGCAGTCCAGGAGGTAGCGCTCACTACGAGCAGTACTTC.

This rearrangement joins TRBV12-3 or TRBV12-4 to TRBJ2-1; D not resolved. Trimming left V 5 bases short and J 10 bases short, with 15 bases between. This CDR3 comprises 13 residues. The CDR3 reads CASSLRHLWEQFF. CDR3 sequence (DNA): TGTGCCAGCAGTCTTAGACACCTTTGGGAGCAGTTCTTC.

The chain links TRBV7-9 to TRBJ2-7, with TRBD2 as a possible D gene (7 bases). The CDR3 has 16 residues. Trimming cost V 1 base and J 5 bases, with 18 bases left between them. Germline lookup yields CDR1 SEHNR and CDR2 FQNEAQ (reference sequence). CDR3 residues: CASSLEDAGAVDEQYF. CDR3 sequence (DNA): TGTGCCAGCAGCTTAGAAGATGCGGGGGCGGTCGACGAGCAGTACTTC.

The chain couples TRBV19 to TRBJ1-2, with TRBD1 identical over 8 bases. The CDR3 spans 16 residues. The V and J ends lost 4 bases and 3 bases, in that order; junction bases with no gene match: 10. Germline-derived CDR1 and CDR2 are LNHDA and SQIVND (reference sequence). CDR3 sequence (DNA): TGTGCCAGTAGTACACCCACCGGGACAGGCCACTATGGCTACACCTTC. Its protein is CASSTPTGTGHYGYTF.